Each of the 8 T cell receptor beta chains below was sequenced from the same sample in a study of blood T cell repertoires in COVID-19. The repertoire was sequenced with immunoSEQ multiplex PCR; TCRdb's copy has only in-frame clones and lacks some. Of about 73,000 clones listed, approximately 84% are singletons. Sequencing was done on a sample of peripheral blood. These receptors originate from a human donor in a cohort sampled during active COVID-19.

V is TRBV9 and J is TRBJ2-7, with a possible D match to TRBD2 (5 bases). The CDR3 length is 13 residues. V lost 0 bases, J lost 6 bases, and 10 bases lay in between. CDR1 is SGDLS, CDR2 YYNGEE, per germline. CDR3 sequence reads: CASSVDGGGEQYF. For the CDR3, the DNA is TGTGCCAGCAGCGTAGATGGCGGAGGCGAGCAGTACTTC.

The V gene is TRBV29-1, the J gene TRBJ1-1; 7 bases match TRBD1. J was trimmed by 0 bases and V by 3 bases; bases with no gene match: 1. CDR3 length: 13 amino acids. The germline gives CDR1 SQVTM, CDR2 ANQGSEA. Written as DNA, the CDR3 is TGCAGCGTTGAGGGACAGATGAACACTGAAGCTTTCTTT. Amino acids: CSVEGQMNTEAFF.

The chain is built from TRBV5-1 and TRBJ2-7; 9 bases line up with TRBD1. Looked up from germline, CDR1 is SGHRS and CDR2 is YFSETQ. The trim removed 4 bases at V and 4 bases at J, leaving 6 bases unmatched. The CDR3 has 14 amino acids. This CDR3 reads CASSRWTGAYEQYF. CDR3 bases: TGCGCCAGCAGCCGCTGGACAGGGGCTTACGAGCAGTACTTC.

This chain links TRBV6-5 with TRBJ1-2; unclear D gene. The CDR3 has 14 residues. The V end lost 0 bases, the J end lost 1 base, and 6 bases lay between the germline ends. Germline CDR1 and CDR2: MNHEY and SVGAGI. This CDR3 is CASSYSNSNYGYTF. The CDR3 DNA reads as TGTGCCAGCAGTTACTCGAACAGTAACTATGGCTACACCTTC.

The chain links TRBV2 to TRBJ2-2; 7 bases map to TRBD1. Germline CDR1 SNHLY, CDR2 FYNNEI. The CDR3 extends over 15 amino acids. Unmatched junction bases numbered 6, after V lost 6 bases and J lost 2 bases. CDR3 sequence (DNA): TGTGCCAGCAGCCCTCAGGGGGACAACACCGGGGAGCTGTTTTTT. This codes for CASSPQGDNTGELFF.

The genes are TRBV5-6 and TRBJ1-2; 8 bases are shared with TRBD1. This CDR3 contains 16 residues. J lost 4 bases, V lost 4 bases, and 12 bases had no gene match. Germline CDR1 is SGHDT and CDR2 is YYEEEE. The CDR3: CASSQRKTGASYGYTF. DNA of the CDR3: TGTGCCAGCAGCCAACGAAAGACAGGGGCCTCCTATGGCTACACCTTC.

CDR3 region: CASNSQGANYEQYF. The CDR3, as DNA: TGTGCCAGCAACTCCCAGGGGGCGAACTACGAGCAGTACTTC. The V gene is TRBV7-8, the J gene TRBJ2-7; TRBD1 matches 8 bases. This CDR3 spans 14 amino acids. V trimming: 7 bases; J trimming: 3 bases; junction bases outside the gene matches: 8. Per germline, CDR1 SGHVS and CDR2 FQNEAQ.

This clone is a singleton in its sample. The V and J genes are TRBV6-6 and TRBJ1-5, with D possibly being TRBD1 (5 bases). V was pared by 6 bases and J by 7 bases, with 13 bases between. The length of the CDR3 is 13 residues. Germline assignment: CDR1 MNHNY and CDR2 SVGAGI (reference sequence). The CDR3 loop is CASSYDRDQPQHF. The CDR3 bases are TGTGCCAGCAGCTACGACAGAGACCAGCCCCAGCATTTT.